Below, 14 T cell receptor beta chains from the same sample are listed, as sequenced in a study of blood T cell repertoires in COVID-19. Data came from immunoSEQ multiplex PCR; TCRdb stores just in-frame clones and leaves some out. The profile covers under 200,000 clones, with roughly 80% appearing a single time and more than 4.5% taken by the ten largest. Sequencing was performed on peripheral blood. These receptors originate from a woman between 25 and 40 years old with acute or convalescent COVID-19.

The chain links TRBV19 to TRBJ1-1; a weak D match, TRBD1 (6 bases). The length of the CDR3 is 17 residues. V lost 0 bases to trimming and J lost 4 bases, with 18 bases between them. The V gene's germline CDR1 is LNHDA and CDR2 SQIVND (reference sequence). The DNA for the CDR3 is TGTGCCAGTAGTATAGATCAAGGCGGAAGGGGGGGCACTGAAGCTTTCTTT. Amino acids: CASSIDQGGRGGTEAFF.

This clone has more than one count but fewer than ten. The rearrangement links TRBV10-1 to TRBJ1-4, with a possible D match to TRBD1 (5 bases). V was shortened by 7 bases and J by 7 bases, with 16 bases between the two germline ends. The germline gives CDR1 WNHNN, CDR2 SYGVQD (reference sequence). The CDR3 covers 14 residues. Here the CDR3 DNA reads TGCGCCAGCAACGTGGGGGGAAAAGGTGAAAAACTGTTTTTT. Its protein is CASNVGGKGEKLFF.

This chain joins TRBV27 and TRBJ1-2; 7 nucleotides agree with TRBD1. From germline, CDR1 is MNHEY and CDR2 SMNVEV (reference sequence). J lost 8 bases, V lost 5 bases, and 11 bases had no gene match. This CDR3 has 14 amino acids. The DNA of the CDR3 is TGTGCCAGCAGTCCGGAAAACAGGGGTAGCGGCTACACCTTC. Its protein product is CASSPENRGSGYTF.

This clone has just one count. The chain couples TRBV7-9 to TRBJ1-5, with D tentatively TRBD1 (5 bases). The germline gives CDR1 SEHNR, CDR2 FQNEAQ (reference sequence). Trimming left V 8 bases short and J 5 bases short, with 10 bases between. This CDR3 is 12 amino acids long. The CDR3 bases are TGTGCCAGCCAGTTAGGGGATCAGCCCCAGCATTTT. Translation: CASQLGDQPQHF.

The genes are TRBV7-2 and TRBJ1-1, with D hard to call. This CDR3 is 14 amino acids long. V lost 0 bases and J 7 bases, leaving 12 bases between the germline ends. Germline CDR1 is SGHTA and CDR2 is FQGNSA. The CDR3, as DNA: TGTGCCAGCAGCTTAGCCGTATCGGCGGTTGAAGCTTTCTTT. Protein product: CASSLAVSAVEAFF. The full variable domain, rest sourced from reference TRBV7-2 and TRBJ1-1, is GAGVSQSPSNKVTEKGKDVELRCDPISGHTALYWYRQSLGQGLEFLIYFQGNSAPDKSGLPSDRFSAERTGGSVSTLTIQRTQQEDSAVYLCASSLAVSAVEAFFGQGTRLTVV.

In its sample, this clone was seen a few times. This sequence joins TRBV11-3 and TRBJ2-7; D is possibly TRBD1 (6 bases). Per the germline V gene, CDR1 is SGHNT and CDR2 is YENEEA. The CDR3 contains 14 residues. Trimming cost V 5 bases and J 5 bases, with 16 bases left between them. The DNA of the CDR3 is TGTGCCAGCAGCGCATCCGGGACATTCAACGAGCAGTACTTC. Its protein product is CASSASGTFNEQYF.

The V and J genes are TRBV14 and TRBJ1-6, with a tentative D call TRBD1 (5 bases). V lost 2 bases to trimming and J lost 3 bases, with 26 bases between them. The CDR3 spans 21 residues. CDR1 and CDR2 from the germline V gene are SGHDN and FVKESK. The CDR3 protein is CASSQSPTDPTYWHYNSPLHF. The CDR3 nucleotides are TGTGCCAGCAGCCAATCCCCGACAGATCCCACATACTGGCACTATAATTCACCCCTCCACTTT.

The CDR3 DNA reads as TGTGCCAGCAGTTCCCCCCCCCTCTACAGGGCGAACACCGGGGAGCTGTTTTTT. Translated: CASSSPPLYRANTGELFF. This chain connects TRBV27 to TRBJ2-2; tentative D call: TRBD1 (6 bases). The CDR3 runs 18 residues. The V gene lost 4 bases and the J gene lost 0 bases, with 18 bases spanning the gap. Germline V gives CDR1 MNHEY, CDR2 SMNVEV (reference sequence).

The chain recombines TRBV28 with TRBJ1-2; 11 nucleotides match TRBD1. The V segment lost 2 bases and the J segment 8 bases; nucleotides outside the gene matches: 7. This CDR3 is 15 amino acids long. Germline assignment: CDR1 MDHEN and CDR2 SYDVKM. The CDR3 sequence is CASSLVGQGARGYTF. The CDR3, as DNA: TGTGCCAGCAGTTTAGTCGGACAGGGGGCGAGAGGCTACACCTTC.

This chain links TRBV6-1 with TRBJ1-1, with 7 positions matching TRBD1. This CDR3 contains 14 residues. CDR1 is MNHNS and CDR2 is SASEGT in the germline V gene. The ends lost 3 bases at V and 4 bases at J; junction bases unmatched: 5. The chain's CDR3 is CASSEGQWSTEAFF. CDR3 in DNA: TGTGCCAGCAGTGAGGGACAGTGGTCCACTGAAGCTTTCTTT.

V gene TRBV5-4 combines with J gene TRBJ2-7; 9 bases fit TRBD1. After removal of 4 bases from V and 5 bases from J, the junction contained 7 bases not matched to a gene. The CDR3 runs 14 residues. CDR1 and CDR2 from the germline V gene are SGHNT and YYREEE (reference sequence). CDR3 sequence (DNA): TGTGCCAGCAGCCCCGGACAGGGGTCAAACGAGCAGTACTTC. Translation gives CASSPGQGSNEQYF.

The genes are TRBV29-1 and TRBJ2-1; 7 nucleotides match TRBD2. This CDR3 is built from 15 residues. Germline lookup yields CDR1 SQVTM and CDR2 ANQGSEA. CDR3: CSLDPSGSSYNEQFF. The CDR3, as DNA: TGCAGTCTCGACCCTAGCGGAAGCTCCTACAATGAGCAGTTCTTC.

The chain joins TRBV3-1 (or the pseudogene TRBV3-2) to TRBJ1-3; 7 bases fit TRBD1. Trimming cost V 4 bases and J 5 bases; bases outside gene matches: 8. From germline, CDR1 is LGHDT and CDR2 YNNKEL (reference sequence). The CDR3 covers 15 residues. CDR3 nucleotides: TGTGCCAGCAGCCTCGCCGGACAGGTAAGAAACACCATATATTTT. It specifies CASSLAGQVRNTIYF.

There are a few counts of this clone. The V and J genes are TRBV27 and TRBJ1-1, with TRBD1 identical over 10 bases. The CDR3 totals 16 residues. Per germline, CDR1 MNHEY and CDR2 SMNVEV (reference sequence). Trimming removed 8 bases from V and 3 bases from J; junction bases left unmatched: 12. The DNA of the CDR3 is TGTGCCAGCGCCCAGGGACAGGGGCCCTTCTACACTGAAGCTTTCTTT. Translating it yields CASAQGQGPFYTEAFF.